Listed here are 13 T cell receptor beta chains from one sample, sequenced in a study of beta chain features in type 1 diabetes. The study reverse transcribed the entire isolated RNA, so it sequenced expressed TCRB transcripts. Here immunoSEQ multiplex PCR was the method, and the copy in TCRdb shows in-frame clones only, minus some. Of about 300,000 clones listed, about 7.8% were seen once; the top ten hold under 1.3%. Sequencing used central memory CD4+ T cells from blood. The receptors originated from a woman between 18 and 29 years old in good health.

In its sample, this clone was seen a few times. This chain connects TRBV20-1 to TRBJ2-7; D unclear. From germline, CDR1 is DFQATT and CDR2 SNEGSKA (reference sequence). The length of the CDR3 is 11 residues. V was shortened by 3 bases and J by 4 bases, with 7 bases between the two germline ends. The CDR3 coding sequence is TGCAGTGCTAGTAACTTATACGAGCAGTACGTC. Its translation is CSASNLYEQYV.

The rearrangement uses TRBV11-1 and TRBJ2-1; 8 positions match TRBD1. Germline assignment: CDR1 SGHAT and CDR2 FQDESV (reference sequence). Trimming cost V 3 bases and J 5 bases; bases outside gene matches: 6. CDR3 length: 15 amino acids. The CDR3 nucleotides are TGTGCCAGCAGCTTCGGACAGGGACTTAACAATGAGCAGTTCTTC. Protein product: CASSFGQGLNNEQFF. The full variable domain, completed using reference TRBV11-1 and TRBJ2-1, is EAEVAQSPRYKITEKSQAVAFWCDPISGHATLYWYRQILGQGPELLVQFQDESVVDDSQLPKDRFSAERLKGVDSTLKIQPAELGDSAMYLCASSFGQGLNNEQFFGPGTRLTVL.

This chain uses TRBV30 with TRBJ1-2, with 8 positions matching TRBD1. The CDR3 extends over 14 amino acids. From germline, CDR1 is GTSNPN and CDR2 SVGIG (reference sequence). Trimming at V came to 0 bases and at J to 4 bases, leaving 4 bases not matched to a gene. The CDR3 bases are TGTGCCTGGAGTGTAATCAGGGGGCTCTATGGCTACACCTTC. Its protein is CAWSVIRGLYGYTF.

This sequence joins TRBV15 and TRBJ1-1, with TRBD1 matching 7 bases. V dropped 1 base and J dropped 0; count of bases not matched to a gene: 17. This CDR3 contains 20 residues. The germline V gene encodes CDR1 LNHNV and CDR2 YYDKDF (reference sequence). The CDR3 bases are TGTGCCACCAGCAGAGCCTTTCCTTATTGGACAGGTTCCATGAACACTGAAGCTTTCTTT. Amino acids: CATSRAFPYWTGSMNTEAFF.

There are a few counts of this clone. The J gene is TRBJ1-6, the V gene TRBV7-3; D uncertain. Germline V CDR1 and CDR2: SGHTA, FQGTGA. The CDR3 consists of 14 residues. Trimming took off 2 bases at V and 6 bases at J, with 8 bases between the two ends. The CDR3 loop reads CASSLSGVNSPLHF. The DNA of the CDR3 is TGTGCCAGCAGCTTATCCGGGGTTAATTCACCCCTCCACTTT.

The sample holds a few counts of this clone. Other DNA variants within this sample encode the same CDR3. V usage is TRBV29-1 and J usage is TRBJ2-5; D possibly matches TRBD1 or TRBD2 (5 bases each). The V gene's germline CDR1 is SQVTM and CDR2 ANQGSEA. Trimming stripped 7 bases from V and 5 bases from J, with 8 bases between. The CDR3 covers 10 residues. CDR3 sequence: CSAGSETQYF. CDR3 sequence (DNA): TGCAGCGCAGGGAGTGAGACCCAGTACTTC.

CDR3 nucleotides: TGTGCCAGCAGCTTATGGGGGACAGGGTCGTCGGGTCAGCCCCAGCATTTT. Protein sequence: CASSLWGTGSSGQPQHF. V gene TRBV7-2 combines with J gene TRBJ1-5; TRBD1 matches at 9 bases. After removal of 2 bases from V and 6 bases from J, the junction contained 11 bases not matched to a gene. CDR1 is SGHTA, CDR2 FQGNSA, per germline. The CDR3 is 17 amino acids.

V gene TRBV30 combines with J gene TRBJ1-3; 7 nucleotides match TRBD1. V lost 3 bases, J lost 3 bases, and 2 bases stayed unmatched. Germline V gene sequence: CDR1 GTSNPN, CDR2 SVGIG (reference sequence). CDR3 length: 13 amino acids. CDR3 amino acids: CAWSRTGGNTIYF. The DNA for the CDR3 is TGTGCCTGGAGCCGGACAGGTGGAAACACCATATATTTT.

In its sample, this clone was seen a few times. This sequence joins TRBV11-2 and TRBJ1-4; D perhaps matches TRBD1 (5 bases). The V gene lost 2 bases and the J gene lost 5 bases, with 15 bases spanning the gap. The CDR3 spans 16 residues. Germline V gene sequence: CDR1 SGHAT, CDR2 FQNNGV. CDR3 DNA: TGTGCCAGCAGCTTATTCGGGGCAGCACTCAATGAAAAACTGTTTTTT. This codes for CASSLFGAALNEKLFF.

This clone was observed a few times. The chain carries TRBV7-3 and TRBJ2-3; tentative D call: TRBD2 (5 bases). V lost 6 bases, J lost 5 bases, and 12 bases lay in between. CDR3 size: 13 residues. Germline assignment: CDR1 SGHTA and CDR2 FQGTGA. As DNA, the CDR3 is TGTGCCAGCAGGGAGAGCGGCCTAGATACGCAGTATTTT. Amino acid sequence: CASRESGLDTQYF.

CDR3 protein: CASSQQAAGEQYV. DNA of the CDR3: TGTGCCAGCAGCCAACAGGCTGCCGGCGAGCAGTACGTC. V is TRBV7-2 and J is TRBJ2-7, with D possibly being TRBD1 (5 bases). The germline V gene encodes CDR1 SGHTA and CDR2 FQGNSA. The CDR3 extends over 13 amino acids. V lost 5 bases and J 6 bases, leaving 14 bases between the germline ends.

The CDR3 DNA is TGTGCCAGCAGAAACCAGGGGGCTCGCAATCAGCCCCAGCATTTT. This gives the protein CASRNQGARNQPQHF. The chain links TRBV28 to TRBJ1-5, with 8 bases identical to TRBD1. Germline V CDR1 and CDR2: MDHEN, SYDVKM. CDR3 length equals 15 residues. V was pared by 6 bases and J by 2 bases, with 6 bases of the junction left unmatched.

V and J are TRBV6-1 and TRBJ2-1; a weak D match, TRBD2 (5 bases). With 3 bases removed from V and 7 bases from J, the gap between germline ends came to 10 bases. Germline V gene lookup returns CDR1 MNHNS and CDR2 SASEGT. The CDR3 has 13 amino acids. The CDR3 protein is CASSDLTRNEQFF. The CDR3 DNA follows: TGTGCCAGCAGTGACCTAACTAGAAATGAGCAGTTCTTC.